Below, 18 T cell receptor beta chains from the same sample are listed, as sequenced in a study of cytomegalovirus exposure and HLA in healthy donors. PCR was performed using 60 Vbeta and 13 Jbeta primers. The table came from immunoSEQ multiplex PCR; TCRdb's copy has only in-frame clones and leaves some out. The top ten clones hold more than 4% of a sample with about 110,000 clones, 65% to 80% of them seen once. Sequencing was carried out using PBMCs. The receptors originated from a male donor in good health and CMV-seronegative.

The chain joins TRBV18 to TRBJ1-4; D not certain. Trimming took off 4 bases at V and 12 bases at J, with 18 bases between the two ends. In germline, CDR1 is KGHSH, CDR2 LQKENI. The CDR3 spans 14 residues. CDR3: CASSRPPTGLELFF. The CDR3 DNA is TGTGCCAGCTCACGCCCTCCGACTGGTCTTGAACTGTTTTTT.

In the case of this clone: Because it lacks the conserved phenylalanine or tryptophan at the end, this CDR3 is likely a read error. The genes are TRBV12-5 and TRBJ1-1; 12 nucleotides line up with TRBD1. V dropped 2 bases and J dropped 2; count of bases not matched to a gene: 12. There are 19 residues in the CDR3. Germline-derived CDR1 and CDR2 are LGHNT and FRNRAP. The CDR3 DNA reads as TGTGCTAGTGGTTTGACAACCGGGACAGGGGGCTCTAGAAACACTGAAGCTTTCGTT. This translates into CASGLTTGTGGSRNTEAFV.

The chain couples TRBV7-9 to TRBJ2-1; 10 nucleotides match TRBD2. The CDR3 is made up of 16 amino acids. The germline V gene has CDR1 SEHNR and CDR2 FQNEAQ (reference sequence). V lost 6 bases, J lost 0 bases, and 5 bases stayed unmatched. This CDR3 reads CASSFSGRSSYNEQFF. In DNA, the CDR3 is TGTGCCAGCAGTTTTAGCGGGAGGAGCTCCTACAATGAGCAGTTCTTC.

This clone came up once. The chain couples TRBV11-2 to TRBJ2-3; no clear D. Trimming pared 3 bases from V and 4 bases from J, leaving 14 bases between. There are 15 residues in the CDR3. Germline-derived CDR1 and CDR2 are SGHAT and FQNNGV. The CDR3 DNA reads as TGTGCCAGCAGCTTTTCGAGGAATAACGCAGATACGCAGTATTTT. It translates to CASSFSRNNADTQYF. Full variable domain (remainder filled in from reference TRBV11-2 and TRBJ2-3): EAGVAQSPRYKIIEKRQSVAFWCNPISGHATLYWYQQILGQGPKLLIQFQNNGVVDDSQLPKDRFSAERLKGVDSTLKIQPAKLEDSAVYLCASSFSRNNADTQYFGPGTRLTVL.

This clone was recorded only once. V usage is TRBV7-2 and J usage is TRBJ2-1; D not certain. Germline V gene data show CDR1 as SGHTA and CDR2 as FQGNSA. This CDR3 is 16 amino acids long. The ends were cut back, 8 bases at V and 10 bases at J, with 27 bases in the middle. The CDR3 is CASGRVGPPNSYEQFF. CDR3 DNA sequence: TGTGCCAGCGGGCGCGTGGGCCCACCTAACTCCTACGAGCAGTTCTTC.

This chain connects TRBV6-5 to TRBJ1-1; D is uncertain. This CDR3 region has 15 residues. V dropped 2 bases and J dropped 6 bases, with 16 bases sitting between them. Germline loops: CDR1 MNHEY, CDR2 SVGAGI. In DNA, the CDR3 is TGTGCCAGCAGTTACGTAGAGGGAGTGACCTCTGAAGCTTTCTTT. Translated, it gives CASSYVEGVTSEAFF.

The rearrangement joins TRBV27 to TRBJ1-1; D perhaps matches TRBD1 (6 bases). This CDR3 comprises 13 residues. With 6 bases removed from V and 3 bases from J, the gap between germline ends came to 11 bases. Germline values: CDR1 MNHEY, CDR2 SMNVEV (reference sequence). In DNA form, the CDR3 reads TGTGCCAGCAGCTTTGGACAGTACACTGAAGCTTTCTTT. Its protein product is CASSFGQYTEAFF.

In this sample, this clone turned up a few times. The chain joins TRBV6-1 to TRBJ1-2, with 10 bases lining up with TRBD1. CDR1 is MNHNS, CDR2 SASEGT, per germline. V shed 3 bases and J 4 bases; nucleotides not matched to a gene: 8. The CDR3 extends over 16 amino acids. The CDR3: CASSDQPGQGTYGYTF. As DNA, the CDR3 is TGTGCCAGCAGTGACCAACCGGGACAGGGGACCTATGGCTACACCTTC.

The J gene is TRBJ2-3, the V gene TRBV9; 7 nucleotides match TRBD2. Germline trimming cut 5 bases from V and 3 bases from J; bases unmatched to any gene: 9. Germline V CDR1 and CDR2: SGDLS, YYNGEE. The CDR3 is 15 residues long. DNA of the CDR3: TGTGCCAGCAGACCCGGTCTAGCGGTGACAGATACGCAGTATTTT. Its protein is CASRPGLAVTDTQYF.

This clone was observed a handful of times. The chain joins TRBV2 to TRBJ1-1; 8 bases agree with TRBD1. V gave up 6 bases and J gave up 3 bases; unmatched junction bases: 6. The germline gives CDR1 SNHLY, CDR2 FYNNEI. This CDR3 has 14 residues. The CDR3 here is CASRSPRGHTEAFF. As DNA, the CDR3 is TGTGCCAGCAGAAGCCCCAGGGGGCACACTGAAGCTTTCTTT.

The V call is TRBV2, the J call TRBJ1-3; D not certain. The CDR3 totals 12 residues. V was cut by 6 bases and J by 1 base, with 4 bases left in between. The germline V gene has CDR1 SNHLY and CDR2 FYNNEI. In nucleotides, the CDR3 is TGTGCCAGCAGGACTTCTGGAAACACCATATATTTT. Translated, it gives CASRTSGNTIYF.

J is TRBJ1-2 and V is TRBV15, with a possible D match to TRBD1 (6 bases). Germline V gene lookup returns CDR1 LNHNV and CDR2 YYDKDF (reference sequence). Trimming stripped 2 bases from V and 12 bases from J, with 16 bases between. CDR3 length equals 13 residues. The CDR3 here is CATSRRRGGAHTF. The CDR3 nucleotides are TGTGCCACCAGCAGACGAAGGGGGGGCGCACACACCTTC.

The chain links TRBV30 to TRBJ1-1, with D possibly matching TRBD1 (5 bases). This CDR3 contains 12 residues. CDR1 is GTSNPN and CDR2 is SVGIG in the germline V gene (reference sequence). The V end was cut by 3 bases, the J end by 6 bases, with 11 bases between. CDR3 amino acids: CAWSPTGAEAFF. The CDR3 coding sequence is TGTGCCTGGAGCCCAACGGGGGCTGAAGCTTTCTTT. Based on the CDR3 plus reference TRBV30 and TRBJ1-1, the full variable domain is SQTIHQWPATLVQPVGSPLSLECTVEGTSNPNLYWYRQAAGRGLQLLFYSVGIGQISSEVPQNLSASRPQDRQFILSSKKLLLSDSGFYLCAWSPTGAEAFFGQGTRLTVV.

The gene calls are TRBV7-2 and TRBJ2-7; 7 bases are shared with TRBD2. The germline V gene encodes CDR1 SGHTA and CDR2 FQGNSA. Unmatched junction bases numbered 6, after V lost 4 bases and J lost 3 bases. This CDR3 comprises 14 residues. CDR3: CASSSPGTIYEQYF. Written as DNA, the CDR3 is TGTGCCAGCAGCTCTCCTGGGACTATCTACGAGCAGTACTTC.

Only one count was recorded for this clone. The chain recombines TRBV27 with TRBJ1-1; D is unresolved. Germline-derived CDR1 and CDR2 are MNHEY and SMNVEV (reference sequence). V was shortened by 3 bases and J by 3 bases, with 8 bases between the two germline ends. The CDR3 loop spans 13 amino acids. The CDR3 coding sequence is TGTGCCAGCAGTTTCGAAATAGACACTGAAGCTTTCTTT. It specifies CASSFEIDTEAFF.

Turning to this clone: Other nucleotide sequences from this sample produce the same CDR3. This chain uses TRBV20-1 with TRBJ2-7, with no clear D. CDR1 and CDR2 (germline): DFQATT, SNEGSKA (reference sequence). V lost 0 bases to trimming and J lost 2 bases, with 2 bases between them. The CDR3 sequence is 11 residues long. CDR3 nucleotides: TGCAGTGCTAGAGACACCTACGAGCAGTACTTC. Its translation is CSARDTYEQYF.

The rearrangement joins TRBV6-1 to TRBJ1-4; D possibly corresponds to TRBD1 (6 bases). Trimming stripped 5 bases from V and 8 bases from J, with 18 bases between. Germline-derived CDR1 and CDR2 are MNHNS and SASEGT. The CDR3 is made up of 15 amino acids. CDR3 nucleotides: TGTGCCAGCAGTAGCTTACCCGGGACACAAGAAAAACTGTTTTTT. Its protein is CASSSLPGTQEKLFF.

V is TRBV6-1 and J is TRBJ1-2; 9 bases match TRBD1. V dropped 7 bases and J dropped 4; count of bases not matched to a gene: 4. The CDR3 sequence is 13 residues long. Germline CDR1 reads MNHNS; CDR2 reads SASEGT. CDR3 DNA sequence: TGTGCCAGCACGGGACAGGGTTTCTATGGCTACACCTTC. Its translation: CASTGQGFYGYTF.